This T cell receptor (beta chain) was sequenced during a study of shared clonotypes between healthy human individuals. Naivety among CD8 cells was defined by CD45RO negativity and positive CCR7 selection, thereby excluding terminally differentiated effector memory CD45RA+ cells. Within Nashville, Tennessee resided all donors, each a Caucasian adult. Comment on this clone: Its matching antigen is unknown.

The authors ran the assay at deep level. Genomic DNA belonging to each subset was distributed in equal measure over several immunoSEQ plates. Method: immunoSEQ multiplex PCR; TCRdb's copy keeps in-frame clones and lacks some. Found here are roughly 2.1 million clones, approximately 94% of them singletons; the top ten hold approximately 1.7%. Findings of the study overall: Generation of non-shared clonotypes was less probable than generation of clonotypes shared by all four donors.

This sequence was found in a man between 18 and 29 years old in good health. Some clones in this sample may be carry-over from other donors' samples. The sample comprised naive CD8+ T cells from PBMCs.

The chain's CDR3 is CASSTWTSGSQETQYF. CDR3 in DNA: TGTGCCAGCAGCACCTGGACTAGCGGATCCCAAGAGACCCAGTACTTC. This chain uses TRBV7-9 with TRBJ2-5; 10 nucleotides align to TRBD2. Losses at the gene ends were 5 bases for V and 1 base for J; bases not matched to a gene: 7. Germline CDR1 reads SEHNR; CDR2 reads FQNEAQ (reference sequence). There are 16 residues in the CDR3. Combining the CDR3 with reference TRBV7-9 and TRBJ2-5 gives the whole variable domain DTGVSQNPRHKITKRGQNVTFRCDPISEHNRLYWYRQTLGQGPEFLTYFQNEAQLEKSRLLSDRFSAERPKGSFSTLEIQRTEQGDSAMYLCASSTWTSGSQETQYFGPGTRLLVL.